The 24 T cell receptor beta chains listed next were all sequenced from one sample in a study of T cells in Graves' hyperthyroidism and ophthalmopathy (dated by TCRdb to 2018 to 2020). Library method: multiplex PCR. Sequencing was performed on an Illumina HiSeq 2000. The TCR beta CDR3 regions were amplified from the RNA transcripts. For the first round of RT-PCR on the TCR CDR3, the HTBI primer set was used together with the Qiagen OneStep RT-PCR kit. Clones were called with MiXCR by TCRdb after fastp trimmed the public reads at Q25, and only in-frame beta chains were retained. Entries that share a CDR3 protein sequence are merged under the most common genes and DNA. For this sample the table gives around 340,000 distinct CDR3 sequences, of which approximately 17% were detected only once. The ten largest clones capture around a third of the sample. The specimen was blood. The receptors originated from a man aged 25 to 45 with Graves' hyperthyroidism.

This clonotype showed up just a few times. This chain joins TRBV6-1 and TRBJ1-2, with a possible D match to TRBD1 (5 bases). The germline V gene encodes CDR1 MNHNS and CDR2 SASEGT. V lost 6 bases and J lost 8, with 19 bases in between. There are 14 residues in the CDR3. The CDR3 bases are TGTGCCAGCAGCTCGGAACCGCATGGGGACGGCTACACCTTC. This gives the protein CASSSEPHGDGYTF.

This clonotype occurred many times. The V gene is TRBV20-1, the J gene TRBJ2-7, with 11 nucleotides matching TRBD2. Germline trimming cut 6 bases from V and 6 bases from J; bases unmatched to any gene: 4. This CDR3 is built from 12 residues. Germline V CDR1 and CDR2: DFQATT, SNEGSKA (reference sequence). The CDR3 loop is CSAPTSGTEQYF. The CDR3 nucleotides read TGCAGTGCGCCGACTAGCGGGACCGAGCAGTACTTC.

J is TRBJ2-7 and V is TRBV18, with unresolved D. The ends were cut back, 0 bases at V and 4 bases at J, with 7 bases in the middle. The CDR3 totals 13 residues. Germline CDR1 reads KGHSH; CDR2 reads LQKENI. The CDR3 sequence: CASSPPGHYEQYF. The CDR3 nucleotides are TGTGCCAGCTCACCACCTGGCCATTACGAGCAGTACTTC.

The table lists this clonotype with many counts. The gene calls are TRBV30 and TRBJ1-1; D is possibly TRBD1 (5 bases). The CDR3 loop spans 15 amino acids. V dropped 6 bases and J dropped 1 base, with 18 bases sitting between them. Per germline, CDR1 GTSNPN and CDR2 SVGIG (reference sequence). As DNA, the CDR3 is TGTGCCTGTTCATGGGGTCAGGGCCGGAACACTGAAGCTTTCTTT. Its protein is CACSWGQGRNTEAFF.

This clonotype was seen ten or more times. This chain joins TRBV2 and TRBJ2-5, with D perhaps matching TRBD1 (6 bases). Deletions cut 8 bases from V and 4 bases from J, with 11 bases between. CDR1 SNHLY and CDR2 FYNNEI come from the germline V gene. This CDR3 comprises 12 residues. The CDR3 region has the DNA TGTGCCAGCCAGGACAGTGGAGAGACCCAGTACTTC. Translating it yields CASQDSGETQYF.

In this sample, this clonotype turned up many times. The chain employs TRBV18 and TRBJ1-1; TRBD1 aligns across 7 bases. The length of the CDR3 is 15 residues. The V gene's germline CDR1 is KGHSH and CDR2 LQKENI. V shed 5 bases, J shed 4 bases, and the junction held 10 bases outside the gene matches. The CDR3 loop is CASSSLTGMGTEAFF. The CDR3 DNA reads TGTGCCAGCTCATCATTGACAGGGATGGGCACTGAAGCTTTCTTT.

As to this clonotype: Mismatch with germline at one junction end may stem from a read error. This chain connects TRBV6-1 to TRBJ1-6, with D unclear. This CDR3 has 14 residues. Germline V gene lookup returns CDR1 MNHNS and CDR2 SASEGT. As DNA, the CDR3 is TGTGCCACCAGTCCGAGAACCTATAATTCACCCCTCCACTTT. It translates to CATSPRTYNSPLHF.

In its sample, this clonotype was seen a few times. The chain uses TRBV5-6 and TRBJ1-2; D is possibly TRBD1 (5 bases). The CDR3 sequence is 16 residues long. V lost 4 bases and J lost 0, with 16 bases in between. Looked up from germline, CDR1 is SGHDT and CDR2 is YYEEEE. CDR3 loop: CASSVQGSGANYGYTF. CDR3 coding DNA: TGTGCCAGCAGCGTGCAGGGTAGTGGCGCTAACTATGGCTACACCTTC.

In this sample, this clonotype turned up many times. This chain joins TRBV20-1 and TRBJ1-1; 8 nucleotides agree with TRBD1. This CDR3 region has 13 residues. Trimming at V came to 1 base and at J to 11 bases, leaving 9 bases not matched to a gene. Germline V gene lookup returns CDR1 DFQATT and CDR2 SNEGSKA (reference sequence). Here the CDR3 reads CSARVGTGFWAFF. In DNA form, the CDR3 reads TGCAGTGCTAGAGTAGGGACAGGCTTTTGGGCTTTCTTT.

This chain joins TRBV6-1 and TRBJ2-7; TRBD1 matches 8 bases. Per germline, CDR1 MNHNS and CDR2 SASEGT. The CDR3 sequence is 14 residues long. With V trimmed by 2 bases and J by 6 bases, 6 bases remained unmatched. CDR3 sequence: CASSEFGRGPEQYF. The CDR3 coding sequence is TGTGCCAGCAGTGAATTTGGCAGGGGGCCCGAGCAGTACTTC.

The rearrangement uses TRBV28 and TRBJ2-3; TRBD2 might be the D (6 bases). V gave up 4 bases and J gave up 8 bases, with 25 bases separating them. The CDR3 totals 17 residues. Per the germline V gene, CDR1 is MDHEN and CDR2 is SYDVKM. Here the CDR3 reads CASSSEVRLAQPATQYF. The CDR3 DNA reads as TGTGCCAGCAGTTCAGAAGTACGGCTAGCGCAACCAGCTACGCAGTATTTT.

This clonotype showed up just a few times. CDR3 sequence (DNA): TGTGCCAGCAGTGACGGGGTAGCGCAGGTCGTACCCGAGCAGTACTTC. This codes for CASSDGVAQVVPEQYF. This chain uses TRBV6-4 with TRBJ2-7; D may be TRBD2 (5 bases). Trimming shortened V by 2 bases and J by 6 bases, and 20 bases separated the two germline ends. This CDR3 contains 16 residues. Germline V CDR1 and CDR2: MRHNA, SNTAGT.

This clonotype was picked up a small number of times. J is TRBJ2-3 and V is TRBV5-1; D may correspond to TRBD1 or TRBD2 (5 bases each). This CDR3 is built from 17 residues. Trimming cost V 3 bases and J 0 bases, with 17 bases left between them. Germline V gene data show CDR1 as SGHRS and CDR2 as YFSETQ. The CDR3 reads CASSSEALGTSTDTQYF. In DNA form, the CDR3 reads TGCGCCAGCAGCTCGGAGGCCTTGGGGACGAGCACAGATACGCAGTATTTT.

The chain recombines TRBV10-3 with TRBJ1-3, with D perhaps TRBD1 (6 bases). Germline V gives CDR1 ENHRY, CDR2 SYGVKD. Trimming stripped 5 bases from V and 7 bases from J, with 15 bases between. This CDR3 comprises 14 residues. The CDR3 DNA reads TGTGCCATCAGTTACACGGGGGCGGATAACACCATATATTTT. Translated, it gives CAISYTGADNTIYF.

This clonotype was recorded many times. CDR3 protein: CASSPPGYTEAFF. The CDR3 nucleotides are TGTGCCAGCAGCCCCCCAGGGTACACTGAAGCTTTCTTT. The rearrangement uses TRBV3-1 and TRBJ1-1; TRBD1 might be the D (5 bases). Germline lookup yields CDR1 LGHDT and CDR2 YNNKEL (reference sequence). V was cut by 4 bases and J by 3 bases, with 9 bases left in between. The CDR3 runs 13 residues. The full variable domain, in which reference TRBV3-1 and TRBJ1-1 provide the parts outside the CDR3, is DTAVSQTPKYLVTQMGNDKSIKCEQNLGHDTMYWYKQDSKKFLKIMFSYNNKELIINETVPNRFSPKSPDKAHLNLHINSLELGDSAVYFCASSPPGYTEAFFGQGTRLTVV.

V gene TRBV7-9 combines with J gene TRBJ2-2; 8 nucleotides line up with TRBD2. This CDR3 has 16 residues. Germline V gene sequence: CDR1 SEHNR, CDR2 FQNEAQ (reference sequence). The trim removed 1 base at V and 3 bases at J, leaving 4 bases unmatched. The CDR3 DNA reads as TGTGCCAGCAGCTTAGTAACGGGAGGGGACACCGGGGAGCTGTTTTTT. Encoded protein: CASSLVTGGDTGELFF.

V is TRBV10-3 and J is TRBJ1-4; 9 positions agree with TRBD1. V trimming: 6 bases; J trimming: 8 bases; junction bases outside the gene matches: 7. CDR3 length: 14 amino acids. Germline assignment: CDR1 ENHRY and CDR2 SYGVKD. The DNA for the CDR3 is TGTGCCATCAGCCTGGACAGGGGACGGGAAAAACTGTTTTTT. Translated, it gives CAISLDRGREKLFF.

This clonotype was found a few times. The chain links TRBV20-1 to TRBJ2-7; D not certain. V dropped 6 bases and J dropped 5 bases, with 17 bases sitting between them. Germline assignment: CDR1 DFQATT and CDR2 SNEGSKA (reference sequence). This CDR3 region has 13 residues. The CDR3 nucleotides read TGCAGTGCCGTGGATGAGAGCGTCCACGAGCAGTACTTC. Its translation is CSAVDESVHEQYF.

This clonotype was observed many times. V gene TRBV7-9 combines with J gene TRBJ2-7; D is unresolved. Deletions cut 1 base from V and 4 bases from J, with 5 bases between. Germline lookup yields CDR1 SEHNR and CDR2 FQNEAQ (reference sequence). This CDR3 region has 12 residues. In nucleotides, the CDR3 is TGTGCCAGCAGCTTAGGGCAGTACGAGCAGTACTTC. It translates to CASSLGQYEQYF.

The chain carries TRBV3-1 and TRBJ2-2; D is undetermined. Looked up from germline, CDR1 is LGHDT and CDR2 is YNNKEL (reference sequence). The CDR3 length is 16 residues. V was shortened by 6 bases and J by 0 bases, with 14 bases between the two germline ends. The CDR3 region is CASRHYRGSNTGELFF. In DNA form, the CDR3 reads TGTGCCAGCAGGCACTATCGAGGTTCGAACACCGGGGAGCTGTTTTTT.

This clonotype was counted many times. The rearrangement joins TRBV13 to TRBJ2-3; D gene uncertain. This CDR3 contains 18 residues. The germline V and J ends were trimmed by 5 bases and 2 bases, with 23 bases remaining between them. Germline CDR1 PRHDT, CDR2 FYEKMQ (reference sequence). The CDR3 region is CASSHTTFLSVPTDTQYF. CDR3 bases: TGTGCCAGCAGCCATACGACGTTCCTCAGCGTTCCCACAGATACGCAGTATTTT.

The V gene is TRBV5-1, the J gene TRBJ1-1, with D maybe TRBD1 (5 bases). This CDR3 is built from 14 residues. Per the germline V gene, CDR1 is SGHRS and CDR2 is YFSETQ. With 2 bases removed from V and 6 bases from J, the gap between germline ends came to 14 bases. CDR3 sequence: CASSFSDSRSEAFF. The CDR3 nucleotides are TGCGCCAGCAGCTTCTCCGACAGTCGCTCTGAAGCTTTCTTT.

In regard to this clonotype: At one of its ends the junction is not consistent with the germline gene, which may arise from a read error. The chain combines TRBV11-2 with TRBJ2-7; D unresolved. Germline V gene lookup returns CDR1 SGHAT and CDR2 FQNNGV. This CDR3 spans 12 amino acids. CDR3 loop: CAGSLVVGEQYF. The CDR3 DNA sequence: TGTGCCGGCAGCTTAGTGGTTGGCGAGCAGTACTTC.

The chain carries TRBV6-4 and TRBJ2-3; 11 nucleotides line up with TRBD2. Germline V CDR1 and CDR2: MRHNA, SNTAGT. The CDR3 runs to 16 residues. The V segment lost 2 bases and the J segment 4 bases; nucleotides outside the gene matches: 5. This CDR3 reads CASSDGLAGGADTQYF. CDR3 sequence (DNA): TGTGCCAGCAGTGACGGGCTAGCGGGGGGCGCAGATACGCAGTATTTT.